This TCR beta chain was profiled in a study of shared clonotypes between healthy human individuals. V gave up 5 bases and J gave up 1 base; unmatched junction bases: 5. Looked up from germline, CDR1 is KGHSH and CDR2 is LQKENI. The CDR3 extends over 17 amino acids. A note on this clone: What it recognizes is unknown.

Sequencing was performed with immunoSEQ multiplex PCR; in TCRdb, only in-frame clones are kept and a portion is missing. The sample has under 1,900,000 clones; around 98.5% are singletons. Study results and caveats: Richness estimates generally favored naive over memory subsets.

This receptor was identified in a man aged 25 to 40 in good health. The chain employs TRBV18 and TRBJ2-6; 10 positions agree with TRBD1. Material for sequencing was naive CD4+ T cells sorted from blood. Subset specified: CD45RA+ positively selected. This CDR3 reads CASSGTGALSGANVLTF. As DNA, the CDR3 is TGTGCCAGCTCAGGGACAGGGGCTTTGTCTGGGGCCAACGTCCTGACTTTC. Together with reference TRBV18 and TRBJ2-6, the CDR3 gives the full variable domain: NAGVMQNPRHLVRRRGQEARLRCSPMKGHSHVYWYRQLPEEGLKFMVYLQKENIIDESGMPKERFSAEFPKEGPSILRIQQVVRGDSAAYFCASSGTGALSGANVLTFGAGSRLTVL.